This TCR beta chain was identified during a study of monozygotic twins with inflammatory bowel disease. Concerning this clonotype itself: Antigen specificity is unknown.

Researchers used around 3,800 ng of total RNA for each TCR library. The UMIs carried a 6-nucleotide sample barcode, and they were added by template switching. TCRdb re-called the 5' RACE reads and catalogs CDR3 proteins one per entry, DNA excluded. The sample spans around 450,000 distinct CDR3 sequences; the ten largest clones claim around 2.4%. Study-level points and caveats: IBD patients had lower TCRbeta diversity (inverse Simpson) than healthy co-twins.

The sequence derives from a human donor with ulcerative colitis or Crohn's disease, or a healthy co-twin of an affected twin (not recorded which). Sequenced material: blood.

The CDR3 protein is CAISDGDQPQHF. The chain uses TRBV10-3 and TRBJ1-5. Germline V gene data show CDR1 as ENHRY and CDR2 as SYGVKD. CDR3 length: 12 residues.